This record looks at one T cell receptor beta chain sequence and its context. These data come from a study of T cell responses to AZD1222 COVID-19 vaccine. Pooling was applied to second doses at about 4 or about 12 weeks. Germline CDR1 is DFQATT and CDR2 is SNEGSKA (reference sequence). V was cut by 8 bases and J by 3 bases, with 7 bases left in between. This CDR3 is built from 10 residues. The method was immunoSEQ multiplex PCR; TCRdb's version includes in-frame clones alone and lacks a portion of them. This table holds 90,000 to 130,000 clones, around nine tenths found once. The chain joins TRBV20-1 to TRBJ1-2; the D is unclear. The sample here was peripheral blood, taken 28 days after the second AZD1222 dose. This receptor was identified in an adult who received the AZD1222 COVID-19 vaccine. The CDR3 sequence: CSSPDYGYTF. CDR3 DNA: TGCAGTTCGCCCGACTATGGCTACACCTTC.